This T cell receptor beta chain derives from a study of T cell responses to AZD1222 COVID-19 vaccine. Study-level points and caveats: A rise in Spike-specific TCR breadth and depth followed two AZD1222 doses.

A word on this clone: The target antigen is unknown.

Trimming cost V 2 bases and J 9 bases; bases outside gene matches: 7. Germline CDR1 reads SGHNT; CDR2 reads YENEEA. The CDR3 is 15 residues long. Assay used: immunoSEQ multiplex PCR; TCRdb lists only in-frame clones, some missing. The sample contains under 200,000 clones, just over 90% of which appear only once. The sample consisted of peripheral blood, taken on day 0 of AZD1222 vaccination. This TCR was sampled from an adult in good health. The rearrangement joins TRBV11-3 to TRBJ1-6, with TRBD1 identical over 7 bases. The CDR3 nucleotides are TGTGCCAGCAGCTTAAAGGGACAGTTTGCTTCACCCCTCCACTTT. It codes for CASSLKGQFASPLHF.